The present TCR beta chain was sequenced within a study of beta chain features in type 1 diabetes. Of the isolated RNA, all was reverse transcribed, and so the sequenced material was expressed TCRB transcripts. Here immunoSEQ multiplex PCR was the method, and the copy in TCRdb shows in-frame clones only, minus some. The sample contains about 140,000 clones, 6.9% of which appear only once. This clone was seen a few times. CDR3 length: 13 residues. The germline CDR1 and CDR2 sequences are SQVTM and ANQGSEA. V was shortened by 4 bases and J by 0 bases, with 7 bases between the two germline ends. Purity above 95% was achieved in all sorted populations.

Sequenced sample: central memory CD4+ T cells from blood. This chain links TRBV29-1 with TRBJ2-4; D not resolved. This TCR derives from a woman aged 25 to 45 in good health. CDR3 in DNA: TGCAGCGTTGTCGGAGTAGCCAAAAACATTCAGTACTTC. It is translated as CSVVGVAKNIQYF.